Following are 11 T cell receptor beta chains from one sample sequenced in a study of T cell repertoires in cytomegalovirus infection. TCRdb passed the reads through MiXCR, listing each CDR3 protein once. This table has roughly 140,000 distinct CDR3 sequences, 23% appearing once. The sequencing sample was made of PBMCs. Receptors originate from a human donor in good health (CMV status not recorded). Some clones in this sample may be carry-over from other donors' samples.

This clonotype occurred many times. The chain couples TRBV7-9 to TRBJ1-1; TRBD1 agrees at 7 bases. V trimming: 1 base; J trimming: 1 base; junction bases outside the gene matches: 3. The CDR3 is 15 residues long. Germline V gene data show CDR1 as SEHNR and CDR2 as FQNEAQ (reference sequence). Here the CDR3 DNA reads TGTGCCAGCAGCTTAGGGGCAGGGGGGAACACTGAAGCTTTCTTT. This gives the protein CASSLGAGGNTEAFF.

The gene calls are TRBV28 and TRBJ2-3; the D is unclear. The V end lost 1 base, the J end lost 9 bases, and 8 bases lay between the germline ends. This CDR3 is built from 12 residues. Germline CDR1 and CDR2: MDHEN and SYDVKM. CDR3 nucleotide sequence: TGTGCCAGCAGTTTATATGGTATCACGCAGTATTTT. This encodes CASSLYGITQYF.

This chain uses TRBV7-3 with TRBJ2-3; a weak D match, TRBD2 (5 bases). The V end was cut by 5 bases, the J end by 0 bases, with 9 bases between. CDR3 length: 14 amino acids. CDR1 is SGHTA, CDR2 FQGTGA, per germline. The CDR3 nucleotides read TGTGCCAGCAGCAAAGCGGAGAGCACAGATACGCAGTATTTT. This sequence encodes CASSKAESTDTQYF.

This clonotype was seen a handful of times. V gene TRBV6-6 combines with J gene TRBJ2-7, with TRBD2 identical over 8 bases. V gave up 2 bases and J gave up 0 bases; unmatched junction bases: 6. The CDR3 totals 16 residues. Germline V gene lookup returns CDR1 MNHNY and CDR2 SVGAGI (reference sequence). This CDR3 reads CASSYLTSGSSYEQYF. CDR3 nucleotide sequence: TGTGCCAGCAGTTACCTCACTAGCGGCAGCTCCTACGAGCAGTACTTC.

This chain joins TRBV28 and TRBJ1-2; 10 nucleotides agree with TRBD1. V was pared by 7 bases and J by 4 bases, with 9 bases of the junction left unmatched. CDR1 is MDHEN, CDR2 SYDVKM, per germline. This CDR3 contains 15 residues. DNA for the CDR3: TGTGCCAGCACCGAAATCCGACAGGGGGCCTATGGCTACACCTTC. It specifies CASTEIRQGAYGYTF.

This clonotype occurred many times. V gene TRBV7-2 combines with J gene TRBJ2-5; D is unclear. The CDR3 is 13 amino acids. Germline lookup yields CDR1 SGHTA and CDR2 FQGNSA. The ends were cut back, 5 bases at V and 5 bases at J, with 12 bases in the middle. The CDR3 region is CASSARRAETQYF. In DNA form, the CDR3 reads TGTGCCAGCAGCGCCCGTCGGGCGGAGACCCAGTACTTC.

V gene TRBV2 combines with J gene TRBJ2-2, with D possibly being TRBD2 (5 bases). V was trimmed by 3 bases and J by 5 bases, leaving 10 bases between them. This CDR3 is 14 amino acids long. The V gene's germline CDR1 is SNHLY and CDR2 FYNNEI. DNA of the CDR3: TGTGCCAGCAGTGACTCCCGGGGTACCGGGGAGCTGTTTTTT. As protein: CASSDSRGTGELFF.

The chain joins TRBV28 to TRBJ2-4; maybe TRBD2 (5 bases). This CDR3 region has 16 residues. Germline V gene lookup returns CDR1 MDHEN and CDR2 SYDVKM. The germline V and J ends were trimmed by 3 bases and 2 bases, with 14 bases remaining between them. The CDR3, as DNA: TGTGCCAGCAGTTTCGGCGGGTTCTTGACCAAAAACATTCAGTACTTC. Protein: CASSFGGFLTKNIQYF. Complete variable domain (other parts from reference TRBV28 and TRBJ2-4): DVKVTQSSRYLVKRTGEKVFLECVQDMDHENMFWYRQDPGLGLRLIYFSYDVKMKEKGDIPEGYSVSREKKERFSLILESASTNQTSMYLCASSFGGFLTKNIQYFGAGTRLSVL.

In its sample, this clonotype was seen many times. The rearrangement uses TRBV7-2 and TRBJ2-3, with 15 bases fitting TRBD2. The CDR3 loop spans 16 amino acids. J lost 4 bases, V lost 6 bases, and 5 bases had no gene match. Germline loops: CDR1 SGHTA, CDR2 FQGNSA. As DNA, the CDR3 is TGTGCCAGCAGACCTTGGACTAGCGGGGGGGCAGATACGCAGTATTTT. Protein sequence: CASRPWTSGGADTQYF. The full variable domain, with the rest looked up from reference TRBV7-2 and TRBJ2-3, is GAGVSQSPSNKVTEKGKDVELRCDPISGHTALYWYRQSLGQGLEFLIYFQGNSAPDKSGLPSDRFSAERTGGSVSTLTIQRTQQEDSAVYLCASRPWTSGGADTQYFGPGTRLTVL.

This sequence joins TRBV7-3 and TRBJ2-5; D is possibly TRBD2 (6 bases). CDR3 length: 13 residues. Trimming took 3 bases from V and 3 from J, leaving 8 bases between them. Per germline, CDR1 SGHTA and CDR2 FQGTGA. Here the CDR3 reads CASSLREKETQYF. The CDR3 nucleotides are TGTGCCAGCAGCTTGCGGGAAAAAGAGACCCAGTACTTC.

V usage is TRBV28 and J usage is TRBJ2-7; possible D gene TRBD2, 6 bases. The V gene's germline CDR1 is MDHEN and CDR2 SYDVKM. The length of the CDR3 is 16 residues. The ends were cut back, 7 bases at V and 3 bases at J, with 22 bases in the middle. CDR3 sequence reads: CASNPNLLGAGYEQYF. The DNA of the CDR3 is TGTGCCAGCAACCCCAACCTTTTGGGAGCGGGCTACGAGCAGTACTTC.